Given below is one T cell receptor (beta chain) in context. Antigen: not known. Naive CD4+ cells had CD25+ Tregs removed. General study findings and limits: The TCR gene usage of tumor memory CD4+ T cells clustered together with blood and lymph node memory CD4+ cells and with lymph node naive CD4+ cells. The larger cohort examined one V-J beta rearrangement, not whole repertoires.

After constant-region reverse-primer amplification, full-length variable regions underwent semi-nested PCR with Nested Universal Primer A. A single record per CDR3 protein comes from TCRdb applying MiXCR to the 5' RACE reads. The table records under 6,500 distinct CDR3 sequences, about 71% of them present only once. With 3 bases removed from V and 4 bases from J, the gap between germline ends came to 10 bases. CDR3 size: 14 residues. Germline CDR1 is WNHNN and CDR2 is SYGVQD (reference sequence). The receptor comes from a female donor with breast cancer. Sequencing was done on a sample of naive CD4+ T cells sorted from blood. The sample's subset: naive CD4+ T cells, CD4+CD45RA+CD25-. The chain combines TRBV10-1 with TRBJ1-3; D is unclear. The CDR3 spells CASSESGFGNTIYF. DNA of the CDR3: TGCGCCAGCAGTGAATCCGGATTCGGAAACACCATATATTTT.